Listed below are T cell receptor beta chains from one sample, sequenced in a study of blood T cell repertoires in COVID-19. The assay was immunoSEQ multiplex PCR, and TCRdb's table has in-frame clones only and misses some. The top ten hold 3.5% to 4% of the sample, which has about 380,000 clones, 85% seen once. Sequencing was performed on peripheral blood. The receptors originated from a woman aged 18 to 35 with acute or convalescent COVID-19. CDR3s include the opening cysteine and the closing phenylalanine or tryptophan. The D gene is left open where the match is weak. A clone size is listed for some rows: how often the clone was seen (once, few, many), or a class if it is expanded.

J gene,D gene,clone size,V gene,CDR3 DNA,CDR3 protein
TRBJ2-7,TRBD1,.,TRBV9,TGTGCCAGCAGCGTAGCCGGACAGGGGAAGTACGAGCAGTACTTC,CASSVAGQGKYEQYF
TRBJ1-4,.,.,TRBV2,TGTGCCAGCAGTGAAGCGACAGCGAATGAAAAACTGTTTTTT,CASSEATANEKLFF
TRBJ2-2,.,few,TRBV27,TGTGCCAGCAGTTTAGGGGGCAGGGGAAGAACCGGGGAGCTGTTTTTT,CASSLGGRGRTGELFF
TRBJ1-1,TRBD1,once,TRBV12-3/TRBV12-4,TGTGCCAGCAGTTATAAATCGGGACAGACGAACTTCTTT,CASSYKSGQTNFF
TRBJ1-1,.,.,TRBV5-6,TGTGCCAGCAGCTTGGCCGGTGAAGCTTTCTTT,CASSLAGEAFF
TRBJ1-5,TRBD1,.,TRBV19,TGTGCCAGTAGTATTCAGGGGGCGTTAGGTCAGCCCCAGCATTTT,CASSIQGALGQPQHF
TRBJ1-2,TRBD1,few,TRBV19,TGTGCCAGTAGTATACGGACAGGGGGCTATGGCTACACCTTC,CASSIRTGGYGYTF
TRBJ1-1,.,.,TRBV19,TGTGCCAGTAGTATGGTTCCGGACATCCCCCTTGAAGCTTTCTTT,CASSMVPDIPLEAFF
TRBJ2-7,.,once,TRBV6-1,TGTGCCAGCAGTGAGTCGGTAAATTACGAGCAGTACTTC,CASSESVNYEQYF
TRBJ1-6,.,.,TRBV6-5,TGTGCCAGCAGTTATCGTCCTAATTCACCCCTCCACTTT,CASSYRPNSPLHF
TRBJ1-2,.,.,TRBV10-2,TGCGCCAGCAGTGACTCCCAAGCCAACTATGGCTACACCTTC,CASSDSQANYGYTF
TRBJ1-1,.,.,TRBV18,TGTGCCAGCTCACCACCGACAGGTGGTACTGAAGCTTTCTTT,CASSPPTGGTEAFF
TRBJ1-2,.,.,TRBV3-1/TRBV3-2,TGTGCCAGCAGCCAAGCCTACCGGACAGATGGCTACACCTTC,CASSQAYRTDGYTF
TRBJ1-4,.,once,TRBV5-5,TGTGCCACCGCGCAGGGGTGGCATGAAAAACTGTTTTTT,CATAQGWHEKLFF
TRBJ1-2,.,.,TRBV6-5,TGTGCCAGCAGTTACTCAGCAGGCACCTATGGCTACACCTTC,CASSYSAGTYGYTF
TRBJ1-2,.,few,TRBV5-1,TGCGCCAGCAGCCCGTACAGGGTTGACCTGGATGGCTACACCTTC,CASSPYRVDLDGYTF
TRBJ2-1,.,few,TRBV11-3,TGTGCCAGCAGCCGGCGGGAAGGCTCCTACAATGAGCAGTTCTTC,CASSRREGSYNEQFF
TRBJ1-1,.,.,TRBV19,TGTGCCAGTAGTATCCTTACTATAGAAGATAACGGGGAAGCTTTCTTT,CASSILTIEDNGEAFF
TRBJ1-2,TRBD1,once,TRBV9,TGTGCCAGCAGCGGGGACAGAGACCATTATGGCTACACCTTC,CASSGDRDHYGYTF
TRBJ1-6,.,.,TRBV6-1,TGTGCCAGCAGTGAGGGGGGGGACTCACCCCTCCACTTT,CASSEGGDSPLHF
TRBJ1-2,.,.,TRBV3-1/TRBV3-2,TGTGCCAGCAGTTTGAACGGGAAAAACTATGGCTACACCTTC,CASSLNGKNYGYTF
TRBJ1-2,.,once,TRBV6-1,TGTGCCGGCAGTGAGTCAGGGAATAGCTACACCTTC,CAGSESGNSYTF
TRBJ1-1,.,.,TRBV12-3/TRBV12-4,TGTGCCAGCAGGAACAGGGCGGGCACTGAAGCTTTCTTT,CASRNRAGTEAFF
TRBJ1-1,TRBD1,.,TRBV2,TGTGCCGGGGGACAGGGGAACACTGAAGCTTTCTTT,CAGGQGNTEAFF
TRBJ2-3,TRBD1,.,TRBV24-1,TGTGCCACCAGTGCCGGACAGGGAAGGACAGATACGCAGTATTTT,CATSAGQGRTDTQYF
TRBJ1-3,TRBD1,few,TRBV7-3,TGTGCCAGCAGCCGAACAGGGGAATCTGGAAACACCATATATTTT,CASSRTGESGNTIYF
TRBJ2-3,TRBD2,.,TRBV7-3,TGTGCCAGCAGCTTTACTAGCGGAAGCACAGATACGCAGTATTTT,CASSFTSGSTDTQYF
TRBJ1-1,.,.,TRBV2,TGTGCCAGCAGTGTAGACACTGAAGCTTTCTTT,CASSVDTEAFF
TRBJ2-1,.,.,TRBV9,TGTGCCAGCAGCGAGGGGGGGAATGAGCAGTTCTTC,CASSEGGNEQFF
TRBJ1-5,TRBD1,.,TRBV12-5,TGTGCTAGTGGCCTTAACCGAGAGGACAGGGATAGCAATCAGCCCCAGCATTTT,CASGLNREDRDSNQPQHF
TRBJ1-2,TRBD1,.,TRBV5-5,TGTGCCAGCATATTGGGACAGGGGATCCCGGGGGGCTACACCTTC,CASILGQGIPGGYTF
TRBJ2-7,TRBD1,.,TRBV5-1,TGCGCCAGCAGCTTGGCCACGGGACAGGGCCATCGGGAGCAGTACTTC,CASSLATGQGHREQYF
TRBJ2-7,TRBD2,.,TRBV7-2,TGTGCCAGCAGCTTAGGCGGTAGCGGGGGCTACGAGCAGTACTTC,CASSLGGSGGYEQYF
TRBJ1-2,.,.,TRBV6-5,TGTGCCAGCAGTCCCGGACAGCTTTATGGCTACACCTTC,CASSPGQLYGYTF
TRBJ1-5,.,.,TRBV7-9,TGTGCCAGCAGCTTATTTTACCCGGGAAATCGATCAGAGCCCCAGCATTTT,CASSLFYPGNRSEPQHF
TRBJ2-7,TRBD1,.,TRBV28,TGTGCCAGCAGCAGAACAGGGGTTTACGAGCAGTACTTC,CASSRTGVYEQYF
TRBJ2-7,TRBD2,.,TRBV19,TGTGCCAGTACCCTTAGCGGGAGGGCGTCCTACGAGCAGTACTTC,CASTLSGRASYEQYF
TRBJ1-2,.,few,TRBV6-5,TGTGCCAGCAGCTATCAGGGGCAAGGTGGCTACACCTTC,CASSYQGQGGYTF
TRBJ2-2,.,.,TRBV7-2,TGTGCCAGCAGCTTATTTCCAGGGGTCCCCGGGGAGCTGTTTTTT,CASSLFPGVPGELFF
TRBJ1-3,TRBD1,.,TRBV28,TGTGCCAGCAGTTCGTTACCGGGACAGGGGATTTTCTCTGGAAACACCATATATTTT,CASSSLPGQGIFSGNTIYF
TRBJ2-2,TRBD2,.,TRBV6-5,TGTGCCAGCAGTTACGTCGGGGGGTCGAACACCGGGGAGCTGTTTTTT,CASSYVGGSNTGELFF
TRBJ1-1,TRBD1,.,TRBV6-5,TGTGCCAGCAGTTACCCAGGACAGGGACCGACTGAAGCTTTCTTT,CASSYPGQGPTEAFF
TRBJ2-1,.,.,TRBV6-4,TGTGCCAGCAGTGAGGCCGGGACAAGTTACAATGAGCAGTTCTTC,CASSEAGTSYNEQFF
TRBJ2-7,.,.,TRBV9,TGTGCCAGCAGCGTAGGTAGCCCCTACTACGAGCAGTACTTC,CASSVGSPYYEQYF
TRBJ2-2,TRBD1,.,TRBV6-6,TGTGCCAGCAGTCTCGACGGACAGGGAGAGTTTTTT,CASSLDGQGEFF
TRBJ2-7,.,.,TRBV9,TGTGCCAGCAGCGTAAGCGTTAACTTCTACGAGCAGTACTTC,CASSVSVNFYEQYF
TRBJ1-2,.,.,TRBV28,TGTGCCACTCAGGGTTGGTATGGCTACACCTTC,CATQGWYGYTF
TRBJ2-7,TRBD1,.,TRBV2,TGTGCCAGCAGTGAAGCGCTTCAGGGGGCCGCCTACGAGCAGTACTTC,CASSEALQGAAYEQYF
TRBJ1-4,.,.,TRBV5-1,TGCGCCAGCAGGGTGAGTTCCGATGAAAAACTGTTTTTT,CASRVSSDEKLFF
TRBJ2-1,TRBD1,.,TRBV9,TGTGCCAGCAGCGCCGGGTCGGGACAGGTGGATGAGCAGTTCTTC,CASSAGSGQVDEQFF
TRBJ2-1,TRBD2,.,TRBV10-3,TGTGCCATCAGTGAGTCTGCCGGGACTAGCGGGACCAATGAGCAGTTCTTC,CAISESAGTSGTNEQFF
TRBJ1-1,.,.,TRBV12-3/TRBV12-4,TGTGCCAGCAATCTCGACTTGAACACTGAAGCTTTCTTT,CASNLDLNTEAFF
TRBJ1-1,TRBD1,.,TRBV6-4,TGTGCCAGCAGGATGGGACAGCAGAACACTGAAGCTTTCTTT,CASRMGQQNTEAFF